This T cell receptor (beta chain) was sequenced during a study of blood T cell repertoires in COVID-19. Clones were sequenced by immunoSEQ multiplex PCR, and TCRdb holds only the in-frame ones, with some missing. The top ten clones hold 3.5% to 5% of a sample with about 240,000 clones, around 88% of them seen once. The sample comprised PBMCs or T cells enriched from blood (not recorded which). This TCR was recovered from a woman aged 25 to 39 who had recovered from COVID-19.

The CDR3 reads CASSLAGGTSTDTQYF. CDR3 DNA sequence: TGCGCCAGCAGCTTGGCCGGGGGGACTAGCACAGATACGCAGTATTTT. The chain couples TRBV5-1 to TRBJ2-3, with 7 bases that match TRBD2. CDR1 and CDR2 from the germline V gene are SGHRS and YFSETQ. This CDR3 is 16 amino acids long. J lost 0 bases, V lost 0 bases, and 4 bases had no gene match. The full variable domain, in which reference TRBV5-1 and TRBJ2-3 provide the parts outside the CDR3, is KAGVTQTPRYLIKTRGQQVTLSCSPISGHRSVSWYQQTPGQGLQFLFEYFSETQRNKGNFPGRFSGRQFSNSRSEMNVSTLELGDSALYLCASSLAGGTSTDTQYFGPGTRLTVL.